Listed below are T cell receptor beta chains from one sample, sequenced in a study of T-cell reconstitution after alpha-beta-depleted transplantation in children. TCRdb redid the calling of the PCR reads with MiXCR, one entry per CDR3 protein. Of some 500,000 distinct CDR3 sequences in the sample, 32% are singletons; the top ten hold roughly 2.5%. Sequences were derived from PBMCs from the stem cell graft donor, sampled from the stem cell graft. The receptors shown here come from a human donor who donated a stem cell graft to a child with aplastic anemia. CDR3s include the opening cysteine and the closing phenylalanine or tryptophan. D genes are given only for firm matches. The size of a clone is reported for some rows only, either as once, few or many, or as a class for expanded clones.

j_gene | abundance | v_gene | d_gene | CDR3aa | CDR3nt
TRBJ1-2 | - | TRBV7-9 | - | CASSQGQTDNYGYTF | TGTGCCAGCAGCCAAGGACAGACCGATAACTATGGCTACACCTTC
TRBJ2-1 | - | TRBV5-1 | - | CASSIQGVTGEQFF | TGCGCCAGCAGCATACAAGGGGTTACGGGGGAGCAGTTCTTC
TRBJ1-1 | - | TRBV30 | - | CAWTRGPHMGRTEAFF | TGTGCCTGGACTCGTGGCCCTCACATGGGTAGGACTGAAGCTTTCTTT
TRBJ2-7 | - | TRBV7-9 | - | CASSLSKDSIGEQYF | TGTGCCAGCAGCTTAAGTAAAGACTCGATTGGGGAGCAGTACTTC
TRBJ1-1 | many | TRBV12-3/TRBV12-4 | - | CASSSGRNTEAFF | TGTGCCAGCAGTTCGGGAAGGAACACTGAAGCTTTCTTT
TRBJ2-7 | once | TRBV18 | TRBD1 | CASLQATETGLLYEQYF | TGTGCCAGCTTACAAGCTACCGAGACAGGGTTATTGTACGAGCAGTACTTC
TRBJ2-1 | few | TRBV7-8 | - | CASSLGSLSSSYNEQFF | TGTGCCAGCAGCTTAGGGTCGCTGTCAAGCTCCTACAATGAGCAGTTCTTC
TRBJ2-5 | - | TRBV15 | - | CATSTNLGPQETQYF | TGTGCCACCAGCACCAATCTAGGGCCCCAAGAGACCCAGTACTTC
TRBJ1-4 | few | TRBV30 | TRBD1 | CAWGQGAEKLFF | TGTGCCTGGGGACAGGGGGCCGAAAAACTGTTTTTT
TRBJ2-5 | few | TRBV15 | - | CATSREMGAETQYF | TGTGCCACCAGCAGAGAAATGGGGGCCGAGACCCAGTACTTC
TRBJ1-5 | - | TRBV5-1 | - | CASSPEGQGGQPQHF | TGCGCCAGCAGCCCCGAGGGGCAGGGTGGTCAGCCCCAGCATTTT
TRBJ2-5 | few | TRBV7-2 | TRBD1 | CASSRWTGEETQYF | TGTGCCAGCAGCCGGTGGACAGGTGAAGAGACCCAGTACTTC
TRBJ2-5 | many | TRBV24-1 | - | CATSDWSQETQYF | TGTGCCACCAGTGATTGGAGCCAAGAGACCCAGTACTTC
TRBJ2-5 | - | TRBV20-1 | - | CSATPAIPQETQYF | TGCAGTGCTACTCCTGCGATTCCTCAAGAGACCCAGTACTTC
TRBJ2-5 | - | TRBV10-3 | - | CAISVTDQETQYF | TGTGCCATCAGTGTCACAGATCAAGAGACCCAGTACTTC
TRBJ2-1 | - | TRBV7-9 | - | CASSLEGSGARGEQFF | TGTGCCAGCAGCTTAGAGGGTAGCGGAGCCCGGGGTGAGCAGTTCTTC
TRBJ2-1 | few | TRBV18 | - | CASSPDGVNEQFF | TGTGCCAGCTCACCAGATGGGGTCAATGAGCAGTTCTTC
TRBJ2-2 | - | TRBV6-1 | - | CASRARSLAPNTGELFF | TGTGCCAGCAGAGCCAGGTCCCTTGCGCCGAACACCGGGGAGCTGTTTTTT
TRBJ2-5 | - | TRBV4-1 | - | CASSQDRGNGETQYF | TGCGCCAGCAGCCAAGATCGGGGGAATGGAGAGACCCAGTACTTC
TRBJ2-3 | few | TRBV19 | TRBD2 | CASSIEVYGTSGSTDTQYF | TGTGCCAGTAGTATAGAAGTATATGGGACTAGCGGTAGCACAGATACGCAGTATTTT
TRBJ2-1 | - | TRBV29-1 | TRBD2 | CSVDGLAGANEQFF | TGCAGCGTTGACGGACTAGCGGGGGCGAATGAGCAGTTCTTC
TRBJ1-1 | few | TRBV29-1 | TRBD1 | CSVVKGQLTMNTEAFF | TGCAGCGTTGTCAAGGGACAGCTGACCATGAACACTGAAGCTTTCTTT
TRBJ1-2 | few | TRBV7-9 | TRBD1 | CASSLGTGARPRHGYTF | TGTGCCAGCAGCTTAGGTACAGGGGCACGCCCTCGGCATGGCTACACCTTC
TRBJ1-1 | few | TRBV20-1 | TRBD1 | CSARDFSRGRNTEAFF | TGCAGTGCTAGAGACTTTTCCAGGGGGAGGAACACTGAAGCTTTCTTT
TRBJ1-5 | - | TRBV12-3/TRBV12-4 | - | CASSSGVTDQPQHF | TGTGCCAGCAGTTCGGGGGTAACGGATCAGCCCCAGCATTTT
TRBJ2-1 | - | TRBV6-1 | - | CASRPGVANEQFF | TGTGCCAGCAGACCCGGAGTTGCCAATGAGCAGTTCTTC
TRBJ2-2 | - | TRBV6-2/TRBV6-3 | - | CASCYRSNTGELFF | TGTGCCAGCTGCTACAGATCGAACACCGGGGAGCTGTTTTTT
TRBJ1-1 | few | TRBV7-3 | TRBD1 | CASSPGQDNTEAFF | TGTGCCAGCAGCCCCGGACAGGATAACACTGAAGCTTTCTTT
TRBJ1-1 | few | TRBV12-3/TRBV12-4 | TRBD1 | CASRDRANTEAFF | TGTGCCAGCAGGGACAGGGCGAACACTGAAGCTTTCTTT
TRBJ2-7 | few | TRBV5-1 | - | CASSLLQGGEQYF | TGCGCCAGCAGCTTGCTCCAGGGTGGCGAGCAGTACTTC
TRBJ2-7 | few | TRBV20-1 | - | CSALPNYRPLEQYF | TGCAGTGCCCTACCCAACTACCGACCTCTCGAGCAGTACTTC
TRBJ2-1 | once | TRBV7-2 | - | CASSTGAGLPSTQGRWTYNEQFF | TGTGCCAGCAGCACCGGGGCCGGGCTCCCCAGTACACAGGGACGCTGGACCTACAATGAGCAGTTCTTC
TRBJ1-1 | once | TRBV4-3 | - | CASSPFGVNTEAFF | TGCGCCAGCAGCCCGTTCGGCGTGAACACTGAAGCTTTCTTT
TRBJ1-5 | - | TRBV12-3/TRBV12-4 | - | CASRLSEGRNQPQHF | TGTGCCAGCAGACTAAGCGAGGGGAGGAATCAGCCCCAGCATTTT
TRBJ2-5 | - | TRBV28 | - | CASSFGPGGKETQYF | -
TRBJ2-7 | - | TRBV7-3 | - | CASSLNPTGLYEQYF | TGTGCCAGCAGCTTAAATCCTACAGGGCTCTACGAGCAGTACTTC
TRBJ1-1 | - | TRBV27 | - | CASSPGPFNTEAFF | TGTGCCAGCAGTCCTGGGCCCTTCAACACTGAAGCTTTCTTT
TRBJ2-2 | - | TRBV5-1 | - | CASSLGLSAEINTGELFF | TGCGCCAGCAGCTTGGGCCTCTCCGCGGAGATCAACACCGGGGAGCTGTTTTTT
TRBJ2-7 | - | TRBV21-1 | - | CASSQRTGPTYEQYF | TGTGCCAGCAGCCAAAGGACAGGGCCTACCTACGAGCAGTACTTC
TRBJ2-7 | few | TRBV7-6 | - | CASSANLGSYEQYF | TGTGCCAGCAGCGCCAACTTGGGCTCCTACGAGCAGTACTTC
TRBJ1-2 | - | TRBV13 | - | CASSPRTDLNYGYTF | TGTGCCAGCAGCCCGCGGACAGACCTTAACTATGGCTACACCTTC
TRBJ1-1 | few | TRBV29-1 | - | CSVQTGNTEAFF | TGCAGCGTACAGACAGGGAACACTGAAGCTTTCTTT
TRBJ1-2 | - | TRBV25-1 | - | CASSGDSWVSALTF | TGTGCCAGCAGTGGCGACAGTTGGGTGTCAGCCCTAACCTTC
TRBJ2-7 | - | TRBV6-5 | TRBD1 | CASSLGDRGGHEQYF | TGTGCCAGCAGTTTAGGGGACAGGGGGGGCCACGAGCAGTACTTC
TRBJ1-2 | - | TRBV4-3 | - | CASSQGYYQPSGLYGYTF | TGCGCCAGCAGCCAAGGTTACTACCAGCCCTCCGGGCTCTATGGCTACACCTTC
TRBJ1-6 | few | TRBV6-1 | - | CASSEAEGLSLHF | TGTGCCAGCAGTGAAGCGGAAGGGTTGTCCCTCCACTTT
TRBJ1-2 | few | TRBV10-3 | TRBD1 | CAISEFAGGGYGYTF | TGTGCCATCAGTGAGTTTGCAGGGGGCGGCTATGGCTACACCTTC
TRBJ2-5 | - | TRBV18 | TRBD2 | CASSLGLGEETQYF | TGTGCCAGCTCCCTCGGACTAGGCGAGGAGACCCAGTACTTC
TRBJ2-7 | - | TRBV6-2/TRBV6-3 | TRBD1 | CASKRTGGHEQYF | TGTGCCAGCAAACGGACAGGGGGCCACGAGCAGTACTTC
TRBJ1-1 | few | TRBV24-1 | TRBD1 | CATSEGTGGRANTEAFF | TGTGCCACCAGTGAGGGGACAGGGGGAAGAGCGAACACTGAAGCTTTCTTT
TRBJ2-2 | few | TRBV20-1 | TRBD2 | CSAKGRGLAGVGELFF | TGCAGTGCTAAGGGGCGAGGGCTAGCGGGAGTCGGGGAGCTGTTTTTT
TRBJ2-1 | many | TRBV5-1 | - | CASSLENWNEQFF | TGCGCCAGCAGCTTAGAGAATTGGAATGAGCAGTTCTTC
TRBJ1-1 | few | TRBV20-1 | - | CSASWGGEAFF | TGCAGTGCGAGTTGGGGAGGAGAAGCTTTCTTT